The 25 T cell receptor beta chains below all came from one sample that was sequenced in a study of shared T cell receptors in the human thymus. TCRdb keeps only in-frame clones here, not all; method: immunoSEQ multiplex PCR. The sample carries about 660,000 clones, around 87% recorded once. These data also featured in a second study, about human thymus T cells.

Sequenced input: thymocytes. The receptors shown here come from a boy younger than two with a congenital heart defect.

The genes are TRBV2 and TRBJ2-3; 7 bases map to TRBD1. CDR3 length: 15 amino acids. Germline trimming cut 0 bases from V and 4 bases from J; bases unmatched to any gene: 4. Germline lookup yields CDR1 SNHLY and CDR2 FYNNEI. As DNA, the CDR3 is TGTGCCAGCAGTGAAGCTTATCAGGGGGCAGATACGCAGTATTTT. Translation gives CASSEAYQGADTQYF.

The V call is TRBV7-2, the J call TRBJ1-5, with TRBD1 as a possible D gene (6 bases). CDR3 length: 16 residues. Germline V CDR1 and CDR2: SGHTA, FQGNSA. V lost 0 bases, J lost 0 bases, and 9 bases lay in between. The CDR3 protein is CASSLAGQISNQPQHF. In DNA, the CDR3 is TGTGCCAGCAGCTTAGCCGGACAGATTAGCAATCAGCCCCAGCATTTT.

V usage is TRBV13 and J usage is TRBJ1-5, with 7 positions matching TRBD1. Trimming removed 5 bases from V and 9 bases from J; junction bases left unmatched: 10. CDR1 and CDR2 (germline): PRHDT, FYEKMQ (reference sequence). The CDR3 has 14 amino acids. The CDR3 region is CASSPDRWTRPQHF. The CDR3, as DNA: TGTGCCAGCAGCCCGGACAGGTGGACGCGGCCCCAGCATTTT. Variable domain in full (rest from reference TRBV13 and TRBJ1-5): AAGVIQSPRHLIKEKRETATLKCYPIPRHDTVYWYQQGPGQDPQFLISFYEKMQSDKGSIPDRFSAQQFSDYHSELNMSSLELGDSALYFCASSPDRWTRPQHFGDGTRLSIL.

The chain has TRBV6-5 and TRBJ2-1; 8 bases line up with TRBD1. Trimming took 0 bases from V and 5 from J; bases not matched to a gene: 6. CDR1 and CDR2 from the germline V gene are MNHEY and SVGAGI. This CDR3 region has 16 residues. The CDR3 region has the DNA TGTGCCAGCAGTTACTCAAGGACAGGGCTCAACAATGAGCAGTTCTTC. This translates into CASSYSRTGLNNEQFF.

The V gene is TRBV9, the J gene TRBJ2-5; tentative D call: TRBD1 (6 bases). CDR1 and CDR2 (germline): SGDLS, YYNGEE. The CDR3 spans 18 residues. With 4 bases removed from V and 0 bases from J, the gap between germline ends came to 22 bases. The DNA for the CDR3 is TGTGCCAGCAGCCCTAGAGGGGTTGGGACAAAGGACCAAGAGACCCAGTACTTC. It codes for CASSPRGVGTKDQETQYF.

This chain connects TRBV11-2 to TRBJ1-6; TRBD1 matches at 8 bases. The CDR3 loop spans 14 amino acids. Germline CDR1 and CDR2: SGHAT and FQNNGV. V dropped 5 bases and J dropped 5; count of bases not matched to a gene: 2. In nucleotides, the CDR3 is TGTGCCAGCAGCCGGGGACAGGATAATTCACCCCTCCACTTT. It is translated as CASSRGQDNSPLHF.

The gene calls are TRBV27 and TRBJ2-1; 10 bases fit TRBD2. The CDR3 has 14 amino acids. Germline assignment: CDR1 MNHEY and CDR2 SMNVEV (reference sequence). Germline trimming cut 4 bases from V and 7 bases from J; bases unmatched to any gene: 4. As DNA, the CDR3 is TGTGCCAGCAGTTCCGGGACTAGCGTGAATGAGCAGTTCTTC. Translating it yields CASSSGTSVNEQFF.

The chain is built from TRBV25-1 and TRBJ1-4; TRBD1 is a possible D gene (6 bases). V was clipped by 6 bases and J by 7 bases, with 18 bases between them. The CDR3 extends over 15 amino acids. In germline, CDR1 is MGHDK, CDR2 SYGVNS. This CDR3 reads CASRDSLGRGEKLFF. The CDR3 DNA sequence: TGTGCCAGCAGGGACAGCCTGGGGAGAGGTGAAAAACTGTTTTTT.

In its sample, this clone was seen a few times. CDR3 residues: CASSLTGVEQYF. Here the CDR3 DNA reads TGTGCCAGCAGCCTAACAGGGGTGGAGCAGTACTTC. The V call is TRBV5-6, the J call TRBJ2-7; 7 bases align to TRBD1. J gave up 7 bases and V 4 bases, and 5 bases lay outside the gene matches. Germline-derived CDR1 and CDR2 are SGHDT and YYEEEE. The CDR3 loop spans 12 amino acids. The complete variable domain, with remaining parts taken from reference TRBV5-6 and TRBJ2-7, reads DAGVTQSPTHLIKTRGQQVTLRCSPKSGHDTVSWYQQALGQGPQFIFQYYEEEERQRGNFPDRFSGHQFPNYSSELNVNALLLGDSALYLCASSLTGVEQYFGPGTRLTVT.

The count of this clone is one. The chain carries TRBV5-1 and TRBJ1-1; possibly TRBD1 for D (5 bases). CDR1 and CDR2 (germline): SGHRS, YFSETQ. Trimming removed 4 bases from V and 1 base from J, with 14 bases in between. The CDR3 loop spans 15 amino acids. CDR3 sequence: CASSPMGGENTEAFF. CDR3 DNA sequence: TGCGCCAGCAGCCCCATGGGAGGGGAGAACACTGAAGCTTTCTTT.

A single count supports this clone. The chain uses TRBV2 and TRBJ2-7, with 10 positions matching TRBD2. CDR3 length: 17 amino acids. The junction had 15 bases not matched to a gene; V was cut back by 7 bases and J by 3 bases. CDR1 and CDR2 from the germline V gene are SNHLY and FYNNEI. The DNA of the CDR3 is TGTGCCAGCACCTCTCGGAAAACTAGCGGGGCTCACTACGAGCAGTACTTC. Protein sequence: CASTSRKTSGAHYEQYF.

As to this clone: Additional DNA sequences in this sample encode the identical CDR3. The chain couples TRBV4-3 to TRBJ2-7; 8 nucleotides align to TRBD2. CDR3 length: 13 residues. Germline V gene data show CDR1 as LGHNA and CDR2 as YSLEER. The V segment lost 3 bases and the J segment 5 bases; nucleotides outside the gene matches: 3. The CDR3 region has the DNA TGCGCCAGCAGCCAGGGCGGGGGGCACGAGCAGTACTTC. As protein: CASSQGGGHEQYF.

The chain recombines TRBV4-1 with TRBJ1-5, with D tentatively TRBD1 (6 bases). The CDR3 contains 14 residues. CDR1 and CDR2 (germline): MGHRA, YSYEKL. Trimming took off 1 base at V and 9 bases at J, with 13 bases between the two ends. The CDR3 loop reads CASSQGGRGSPQHF. For the CDR3, the DNA is TGCGCCAGCAGCCAAGGTGGCAGGGGATCGCCCCAGCATTTT.

The rearrangement links TRBV6-5 to TRBJ1-1; 7 positions match TRBD1. Losses at the gene ends were 5 bases for V and 2 bases for J; bases not matched to a gene: 2. This CDR3 region has 13 residues. CDR1 MNHEY and CDR2 SVGAGI come from the germline V gene. CDR3 in amino acids: CASSGQVNTEAFF. CDR3 bases: TGTGCCAGCAGTGGACAGGTTAACACTGAAGCTTTCTTT.

This sequence joins TRBV2 and TRBJ1-4, with D uncertain. Germline V gene data show CDR1 as SNHLY and CDR2 as FYNNEI. Trimming pared 2 bases from V and 11 bases from J, leaving 6 bases between. The CDR3 consists of 11 residues. Written as DNA, the CDR3 is TGTGCCAGCAGTGAATCGGGGAAACTGTTTTTT. This encodes CASSESGKLFF.

CDR3 sequence reads: CASSLFLAGGPGGETQYF. The CDR3, as DNA: TGTGCCAGCAGCTTATTTCTAGCGGGAGGGCCCGGGGGAGAGACCCAGTACTTC. This chain connects TRBV7-9 to TRBJ2-5; 12 bases align to TRBD2. V was clipped by 2 bases and J by 4 bases; unmatched bases: 11. Germline CDR1 and CDR2: SEHNR and FQNEAQ (reference sequence). CDR3 length equals 18 residues.

This clone was picked up one time. V usage is TRBV4-1 and J usage is TRBJ2-5; D gene uncertain. This CDR3 spans 14 amino acids. Germline CDR1 MGHRA, CDR2 YSYEKL. Trimming cost V 0 bases and J 4 bases, with 9 bases left between them. In DNA, the CDR3 is TGCGCCAGCAGCCAAGATCCGAGAGGAGAGACCCAGTACTTC. It specifies CASSQDPRGETQYF.

V is TRBV7-2 and J is TRBJ1-5; TRBD1 matches 7 bases. Germline CDR1 and CDR2: SGHTA and FQGNSA. The CDR3 sequence is 15 residues long. V lost 5 bases, J lost 4 bases, and 8 bases stayed unmatched. The CDR3 loop is CASSPAGQENQPQHF. The CDR3 DNA is TGTGCCAGCAGCCCTGCCGGACAGGAGAATCAGCCCCAGCATTTT. The full variable domain, with the rest looked up from reference TRBV7-2 and TRBJ1-5, is GAGVSQSPSNKVTEKGKDVELRCDPISGHTALYWYRQSLGQGLEFLIYFQGNSAPDKSGLPSDRFSAERTGGSVSTLTIQRTQQEDSAVYLCASSPAGQENQPQHFGDGTRLSIL.

This chain connects TRBV15 to TRBJ1-5; perhaps TRBD1 as D (5 bases). Germline CDR1 reads LNHNV; CDR2 reads YYDKDF (reference sequence). Trimming took 1 base from V and 0 from J, leaving 10 bases between them. The CDR3 covers 16 residues. This CDR3 is CATSRVEGASNQPQHF. CDR3 coding DNA: TGTGCCACCAGCAGAGTAGAAGGGGCTAGCAATCAGCCCCAGCATTTT.

The chain employs TRBV18 and TRBJ1-1; 12 bases line up with TRBD1. This CDR3 is built from 18 residues. Trimming at V came to 1 base and at J to 3 bases, leaving 9 bases not matched to a gene. From germline, CDR1 is KGHSH and CDR2 LQKENI. The CDR3 coding sequence is TGTGCCAGCTCACCACGGCTGGGACAGGGGGCTGGAGACACTGAAGCTTTCTTT. It codes for CASSPRLGQGAGDTEAFF.

The chain combines TRBV27 with TRBJ2-1; D remains unclear. The germline CDR1 and CDR2 sequences are MNHEY and SMNVEV (reference sequence). V was trimmed by 0 bases and J by 7 bases, leaving 7 bases between them. CDR3 size: 13 residues. CDR3 region: CASSLSSSNEQFF. CDR3 nucleotide sequence: TGTGCCAGCAGTTTATCTTCCAGTAATGAGCAGTTCTTC.

Note on this clone: Other DNA variants within this sample encode the same CDR3. The chain uses TRBV30 and TRBJ1-6; possible D gene TRBD1, 6 bases. CDR3 length: 14 amino acids. The V gene's germline CDR1 is GTSNPN and CDR2 SVGIG (reference sequence). Trimming left V 5 bases short and J 13 bases short, with 21 bases between. CDR3 region: CAWDPQAGTSPLHF. In nucleotides, the CDR3 is TGTGCCTGGGACCCACAAGCAGGGACATCCCCCCTCCACTTT.

V is TRBV28 and J is TRBJ2-3; D unresolved. V was clipped by 4 bases and J by 5 bases, with 13 bases between them. The CDR3 spans 14 residues. Germline V gene data show CDR1 as MDHEN and CDR2 as SYDVKM. CDR3 residues: CASSCDTDGDTQYF. The CDR3 coding sequence is TGTGCCAGCAGTTGCGACACCGACGGAGATACGCAGTATTTT.

The chain couples TRBV20-1 to TRBJ1-1, with D unresolved. Germline-derived CDR1 and CDR2 are DFQATT and SNEGSKA (reference sequence). Trimming took off 1 base at V and 5 bases at J, with 5 bases between the two ends. The CDR3 runs 11 residues. CDR3 DNA sequence: TGCAGTGCTAGAGCACAGACTGAAGCTTTCTTT. Its translation is CSARAQTEAFF.

This chain uses TRBV2 with TRBJ2-5; D perhaps matches TRBD2 (5 bases). The DNA end favors TRBJ2-7, so the J call may be wrong. CDR1 SNHLY and CDR2 FYNNEI come from the germline V gene. The CDR3 has 13 amino acids. CDR3 coding DNA: TGTGCCAGCAGTGACGGGGAATCCTACGAGCAGTACTTC. It specifies CASSDGESYEQYF.